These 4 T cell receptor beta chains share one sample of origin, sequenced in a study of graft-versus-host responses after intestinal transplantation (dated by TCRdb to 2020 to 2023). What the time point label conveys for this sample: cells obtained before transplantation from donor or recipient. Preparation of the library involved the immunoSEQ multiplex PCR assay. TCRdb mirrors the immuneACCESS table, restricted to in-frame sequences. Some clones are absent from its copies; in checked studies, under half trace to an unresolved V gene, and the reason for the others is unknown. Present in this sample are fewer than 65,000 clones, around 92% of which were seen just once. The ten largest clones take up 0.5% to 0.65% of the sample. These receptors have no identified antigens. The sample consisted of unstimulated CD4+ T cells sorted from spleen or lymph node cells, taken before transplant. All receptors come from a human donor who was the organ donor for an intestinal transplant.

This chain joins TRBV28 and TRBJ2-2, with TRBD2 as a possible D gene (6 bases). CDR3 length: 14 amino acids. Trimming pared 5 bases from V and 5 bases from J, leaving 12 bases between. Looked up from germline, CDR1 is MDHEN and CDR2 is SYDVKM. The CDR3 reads CASSRRGTTGELFF. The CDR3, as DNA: TGTGCCAGCAGTCGGAGGGGTACGACCGGGGAGCTGTTTTTT.

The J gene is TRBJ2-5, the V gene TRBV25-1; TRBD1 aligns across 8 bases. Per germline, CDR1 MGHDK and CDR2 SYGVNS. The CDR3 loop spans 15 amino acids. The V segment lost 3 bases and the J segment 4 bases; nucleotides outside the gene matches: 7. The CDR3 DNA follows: TGTGCCAGCAGTGACTCCGGACAGGGAGGAGAGACCCAGTACTTC. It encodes CASSDSGQGGETQYF.

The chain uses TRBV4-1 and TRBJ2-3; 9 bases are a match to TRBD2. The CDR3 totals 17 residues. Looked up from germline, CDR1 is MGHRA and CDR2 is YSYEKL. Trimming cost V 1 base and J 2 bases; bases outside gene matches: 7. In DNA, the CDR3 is TGCGCCAGCAGCCAAGCTGGGGCGGGAGGGTACACAGATACGCAGTATTTT. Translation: CASSQAGAGGYTDTQYF.

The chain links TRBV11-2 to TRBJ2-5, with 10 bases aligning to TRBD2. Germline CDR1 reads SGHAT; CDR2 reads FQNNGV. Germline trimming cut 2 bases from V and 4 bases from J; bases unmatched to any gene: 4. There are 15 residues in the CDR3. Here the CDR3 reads CASSLLAGVRETQYF. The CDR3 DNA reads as TGTGCCAGCAGCTTACTAGCGGGAGTTCGAGAGACCCAGTACTTC. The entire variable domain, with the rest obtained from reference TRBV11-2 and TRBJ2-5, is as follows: EAGVAQSPRYKIIEKRQSVAFWCNPISGHATLYWYQQILGQGPKLLIQFQNNGVVDDSQLPKDRFSAERLKGVDSTLKIQPAKLEDSAVYLCASSLLAGVRETQYFGPGTRLLVL.